These T cell receptor beta chains were read from a single sample in a study of blood T cell repertoires in COVID-19. Assay used: immunoSEQ multiplex PCR; TCRdb lists only in-frame clones, some missing. Counted here are under 200,000 clones, approximately 91% occurring once; the ten biggest clones make up around 1.5%. Sequencing was done on a sample of peripheral blood. These receptors were obtained from a man between 18 and 29 years old with active or convalescent COVID-19. Both conserved end residues are part of each CDR3. Each record gives: V gene, clone size, D gene, J gene, CDR3 DNA, CDR3 protein. A D gene is named only where the DNA matches it firmly. The listing skips clone size in some rows; elsewhere it reads once, few, many or a size class.

TRBV6-6	.	.	TRBJ2-1	TGTGCCAGCAGTCCTGGGGCAAATGAGCAGTTCTTC	CASSPGANEQFF
TRBV9	.	TRBD2	TRBJ2-2	TGTGCCAGCAGCCCTCCCCGGCGGGGGGGCAACACCGGGGAGCTGTTTTTT	CASSPPRRGGNTGELFF
TRBV7-6	.	.	TRBJ2-7	TGTGCCAGCAGCTCCCGGGGTAGCGGCTACGAGCAGTACTTC	CASSSRGSGYEQYF
TRBV12-5	.	.	TRBJ1-4	TGTGCTAGTGGTAAGGGAGAATCAACTAATGAAAAACTGTTTTTT	CASGKGESTNEKLFF
TRBV30	.	TRBD1	TRBJ1-3	TGTGCCTGGAGTTTGGTGACAGGGGGCCTCTACTCTGGAAACACCATATATTTT	CAWSLVTGGLYSGNTIYF
TRBV19	.	TRBD1	TRBJ1-5	TGTGCCAGTAGTATAGGACAGGGGTTTAATCAGCCCCAGCATTTT	CASSIGQGFNQPQHF
TRBV5-4	.	.	TRBJ2-7	TGTGCCAGCAGCTGGGAGCCAAGAGACTACGAGCAGTACTTC	CASSWEPRDYEQYF
TRBV2	.	TRBD1	TRBJ1-5	TGTGCCAGCAGCGAGACAGGGAACAGCAATCAGCCCCAGCATTTT	CASSETGNSNQPQHF
TRBV12-5	.	TRBD2	TRBJ2-1	TGTGCTAGTGGTTATCTAGCGGGGGGGCCGGATGAGCAGTTCTTC	CASGYLAGGPDEQFF
TRBV19	few	.	TRBJ1-6	TGTGCCAGTAGACCAGGACGGGAACCTAATTCACCCCTCCACTTT	CASRPGREPNSPLHF
TRBV29-1	.	.	TRBJ2-3	TGCAGCGTCCACCCCCCTTCAGGAACCAAGACAGATACGCAGTATTTT	CSVHPPSGTKTDTQYF
TRBV15	.	TRBD1	TRBJ1-3	TGTGCCACCAGCAGAGAAGGACAGGACGCTGGAAACACCATATATTTT	CATSREGQDAGNTIYF
TRBV29-1	.	.	TRBJ2-1	TGCAGCGCCCCCGGGGCTAGCGCGGGGAGCTCCTACAATGAGCAGTTCTTC	CSAPGASAGSSYNEQFF
TRBV2	once	TRBD1	TRBJ2-6	TGTGCCAGCAAGGGACAGGACTCTGGGGCCAACGTCCTGACTTTC	CASKGQDSGANVLTF
TRBV7-2	.	TRBD2	TRBJ2-1	TGTGCCAGCAGCCTCGGGACTAGCGGTAAAAATGAGCAGTTCTTC	CASSLGTSGKNEQFF
TRBV7-8	few	.	TRBJ1-5	TGTGCCAGCAGCCCAGATGACAGTAGCAATCAGCCCCAGCATTTT	CASSPDDSSNQPQHF
TRBV7-9	.	.	TRBJ2-7	TGTGCCAGCAGCCCGGGGGGGACAGGGATCGACGAGCAGTACTTC	CASSPGGTGIDEQYF
TRBV7-9	.	TRBD1	TRBJ1-4	TGTGCCAGCAGCTTCACACAGGGGGAAAAACTGTTTTTT	CASSFTQGEKLFF
TRBV12-5	.	.	TRBJ2-5	TGTGCTAGTGGTCATGACACAGAGACCCAGTACTTC	CASGHDTETQYF
TRBV6-2/TRBV6-3	.	.	TRBJ1-5	TGTGCCAGCAGCGGGACATCGAATCAGCCCCAGCATTTT	CASSGTSNQPQHF
TRBV5-1	once	TRBD2	TRBJ2-5	TGCGCCAGCAGCTTGGGGACTAGCGGCCTTCTGACCCAGTACTTC	CASSLGTSGLLTQYF
TRBV6-5	.	.	TRBJ1-2	TGTGCCAGCAGCGTCAGGGGAGGGTATGGCTACACCTTC	CASSVRGGYGYTF
TRBV19	.	.	TRBJ1-3	TGTGCCAGTAGGGACAGATCGAGCTCTGGAAACACCATATATTTT	CASRDRSSSGNTIYF
TRBV14	.	.	TRBJ2-2	TGTGCCAGCAGCGTACAGGGTTTGGCCGGGGAGCTGTTTTTT	CASSVQGLAGELFF
TRBV6-5	.	TRBD2	TRBJ2-1	TGTGCCAGCAGTTCACCGGGACTAGGAAATGAGCAGTTCTTC	CASSSPGLGNEQFF
TRBV11-1	.	.	TRBJ2-1	TGTGCCAGCAGCTTAGAAGGCGGAACAAACAATGAGCAGTTCTTC	CASSLEGGTNNEQFF
TRBV5-1	.	.	TRBJ1-2	TGCGCCAGCAGCGTGGAGTTACCGCGCGGCTACACCTTC	CASSVELPRGYTF
TRBV25-1	.	TRBD1	TRBJ1-6	TGTGCCAGCAGAGAACAGGGGGGCAATTCACCCCTCCACTTT	CASREQGGNSPLHF
TRBV30	.	TRBD1	TRBJ2-2	TGTGCCTTGGGACAGGGCGCAACCGGGGAGCTGTTTTTT	CALGQGATGELFF
TRBV24-1	.	TRBD2	TRBJ2-5	TGTGCCACCAGTGAGCCCCGGCTAGCGGAAGAGACCCAGTACTTC	CATSEPRLAEETQYF
TRBV5-6	.	.	TRBJ2-7	TGTGCCAGCAGCCGCTCGCCAGGGTCCTACGAGCAGTACTTC	CASSRSPGSYEQYF
TRBV7-2	.	.	TRBJ1-1	TGTGCCAGCAGCTTAACAGTGTTACCTGAAGCTTTCTTT	CASSLTVLPEAFF
TRBV5-5	.	TRBD1	TRBJ1-6	TGTGCCAGCAGCCTTGGACAGGATAATTCACCCCTCCACTTT	CASSLGQDNSPLHF
TRBV11-2	.	.	TRBJ1-3	TGTGCCAGCAGCCTACCAGGACAGGGAAACACCATATATTTT	CASSLPGQGNTIYF
TRBV7-6	.	.	TRBJ1-4	TGTGCCAGCAGCTTAACACCGACAGGCCTATGGGAAAAACTGTTTTTT	CASSLTPTGLWEKLFF
TRBV6-2/TRBV6-3	.	.	TRBJ2-3	TGTGCCAGCAGTTACTCTGCGTCCCGGGATACGCAGTATTTT	CASSYSASRDTQYF
TRBV19	.	.	TRBJ1-2	TGTGCCAGTAGTATAGCGTTCCAGAACTATGGCTACACCTTC	CASSIAFQNYGYTF
TRBV2	few	.	TRBJ1-6	TGTGCCGGTCAGACAGAGTATAATTCACCCCTCCACTTT	CAGQTEYNSPLHF
TRBV15	.	TRBD2	TRBJ2-2	TGTGCCACCAGCAGGACTAAAAGCGGGAGTTTAGGCACCGGGGAGCTGTTTTTT	CATSRTKSGSLGTGELFF
TRBV19	.	TRBD1	TRBJ2-1	TGTGCCAGTAGTATTCCGGGACAGTGGAATGAGCAGTTCTTC	CASSIPGQWNEQFF
TRBV18	.	.	TRBJ2-2	TGTGCCAGCTCACCAAACGTAGCGGCCACCGGGGAGCTGTTTTTT	CASSPNVAATGELFF
TRBV12-3/TRBV12-4	.	.	TRBJ2-1	TGTGCCAGCCTCCCCTCGAATGAGCAGTTCTTC	CASLPSNEQFF
TRBV3-1/TRBV3-2	.	TRBD2	TRBJ2-2	TGTGCCAGCAGCCAGCGTCTAGGGCGCGGGAGTCAGGGGAACACCGGGGAGCTGTTTTTT	CASSQRLGRGSQGNTGELFF
TRBV13	.	.	TRBJ2-3	TGTGCCAGCAGCTTGGACCGGGGAAGCACAGATACGCAGTATTTT	CASSLDRGSTDTQYF
TRBV4-1	.	.	TRBJ1-5	TGCGCCAGCAGACTTGGACAGAATAGCAATCAGCCCCAGCATTTT	CASRLGQNSNQPQHF
TRBV5-1	.	.	TRBJ1-2	TGCGCCAGCAGCTTGGGTTCAGTGAACTATGGCTACACCTTC	CASSLGSVNYGYTF
TRBV7-3	.	TRBD2	TRBJ2-1	TGTGCCAGCAGCTCCACTAGCGGGGGTGAGCAGTTCTTC	CASSSTSGGEQFF
TRBV6-5	.	.	TRBJ1-3	TGTGCCAGCAGTTACTCGGCTGGGACTCAGCACACCATATATTTT	CASSYSAGTQHTIYF
TRBV7-2	.	TRBD1	TRBJ1-6	TGTGCCAGCGTTCCCGGGACAGGGTTGGTGAATTCACCCCTCCACTTT	CASVPGTGLVNSPLHF
TRBV5-1	.	.	TRBJ2-4	TGCGCCAGCAGCTTGGTTGCAGGAATAGCCAAAAACATTCAGTACTTC	CASSLVAGIAKNIQYF
TRBV18	.	.	TRBJ1-3	TGTGCCAGCTCAGCGTTCGGGGACTCTGGAAACACCATATATTTT	CASSAFGDSGNTIYF
TRBV3-1/TRBV3-2	.	.	TRBJ2-2	TGTGCCAGCAGCCAAGAAGGGCCAGCGGTTCGCGGGGAGCTGTTTTTT	CASSQEGPAVRGELFF
TRBV12-5	.	TRBD1	TRBJ2-2	TGTGCTAGTGGCCCGACAGGGATCGGGGAGCTGTTTTTT	CASGPTGIGELFF
TRBV11-2	.	.	TRBJ2-3	TGTGCCAGCAGCTTAGATCTGAGCACAGATACGCAGTATTTT	CASSLDLSTDTQYF